The present entry profiles one TCR beta chain with its context. J was trimmed by 4 bases and V by 9 bases; bases with no gene match: 6. Germline values: CDR1 LNHDA, CDR2 SQIVND (reference sequence). The CDR3 runs 13 residues. The data were obtained in a study of lymphopenia after photon versus proton radiotherapy. The repertoire was sequenced with immunoSEQ multiplex PCR; TCRdb's copy has only in-frame clones and lacks some. The sample holds 20,000 or so clones, around 90% seen once. The rearrangement links TRBV19 to TRBJ1-2; 9 nucleotides agree with TRBD1. Sample: peripheral blood, taken from a patient treated with proton-based radiotherapy. The source is a woman in her 70s with pancreatic cancer. Some clones in this sample may be carry-over from other donors' samples. CDR3 nucleotides: TGTGCCAGCCGGGACAGGGATTTCTATGGCTACACCTTC. Its protein is CASRDRDFYGYTF.